This TCR beta chain was observed in a study of control samples from healthy donors and cancer patients. Trimming pared 6 bases from V and 3 bases from J, leaving 17 bases between. The CDR3 has 16 residues. Germline assignment: CDR1 KGHDR and CDR2 SFDVKD. Clones were sequenced by immunoSEQ multiplex PCR, and TCRdb holds only the in-frame ones, with some missing. The sample includes roughly 150,000 clones, nearly 95% of them seen just once. The TCR comes from a man aged 50-59 years in good health. Material for sequencing was blood. The gene calls are TRBV24-1 and TRBJ1-5; D perhaps matches TRBD1 (5 bases). The CDR3 loop is CATSNGALYDNQPQHF. The DNA for the CDR3 is TGTGCCACCAGTAACGGGGCCTTGTATGACAATCAGCCCCAGCATTTT.